The next 23 T cell receptor beta chains were all read from a single sample in a study of blood T cell repertoires in COVID-19. Assay used: immunoSEQ multiplex PCR; TCRdb lists only in-frame clones, some missing. In the table there are fewer than 300,000 clones, approximately 85% of which are singletons. Material for sequencing was peripheral blood. Receptors were obtained from a man aged 18 to 30 with active or convalescent COVID-19.

This clone was seen once. The rearrangement uses TRBV7-9 and TRBJ2-5, with 10 nucleotides matching TRBD1. CDR3 length: 16 amino acids. Germline CDR1 SEHNR, CDR2 FQNEAQ (reference sequence). Losses at the gene ends were 1 base for V and 5 bases for J; bases not matched to a gene: 7. The CDR3 is CASSLVGTGERETQYF. DNA for the CDR3: TGTGCCAGCAGCTTAGTGGGGACAGGGGAGCGGGAGACCCAGTACTTC.

The chain recombines TRBV7-9 with TRBJ2-1, with D possibly matching TRBD2 (7 bases). Germline loops: CDR1 SEHNR, CDR2 FQNEAQ (reference sequence). Trimming cost V 7 bases and J 8 bases, with 18 bases left between them. This CDR3 spans 14 amino acids. This chain's CDR3 is CASNTGTNRDEQFF. In DNA form, the CDR3 reads TGTGCCAGCAATACAGGGACTAACCGAGATGAGCAGTTCTTC.

This chain joins TRBV10-1 and TRBJ2-3, with 9 bases that match TRBD1. Germline V gene lookup returns CDR1 WNHNN and CDR2 SYGVQD (reference sequence). Trimming cost V 6 bases and J 0 bases; bases outside gene matches: 4. The CDR3 covers 15 residues. Here the CDR3 reads CASSSGQGSTDTQYF. The CDR3 bases are TGCGCCAGCAGCTCCGGACAGGGGAGCACAGATACGCAGTATTTT.

The CDR3 sequence is CASSQVAWRGAMNTEAFF. The CDR3 DNA sequence: TGCGCCAGCAGCCAAGTTGCCTGGCGGGGGGCCATGAACACTGAAGCTTTCTTT. The V gene is TRBV4-1, the J gene TRBJ1-1; tentative D call: TRBD1 (6 bases). CDR3 length equals 18 residues. Germline values: CDR1 MGHRA, CDR2 YSYEKL. V shed 1 base and J shed 0 bases, with 18 bases lying between them.

The CDR3 nucleotides are TGTGCCAGCAGCTTAGGCCAGGGGGCTGACGAGCAGTACTTC. This translates into CASSLGQGADEQYF. V usage is TRBV7-2 and J usage is TRBJ2-7, with 8 bases that match TRBD1. J was trimmed by 5 bases and V by 1 base; bases with no gene match: 4. The CDR3 extends over 14 amino acids. Germline assignment: CDR1 SGHTA and CDR2 FQGNSA.

The rearrangement uses TRBV20-1 and TRBJ1-6; a possible D gene is TRBD1 (5 bases). CDR1 DFQATT and CDR2 SNEGSKA come from the germline V gene (reference sequence). Trimming took off 3 bases at V and 10 bases at J, with 13 bases between the two ends. This CDR3 has 13 amino acids. The CDR3, as DNA: TGCAGTGCTAGTCCCAGGGTGGAGTCACCCCTCCACTTT. Its translation is CSASPRVESPLHF.

The table lists this clone with a few counts. The chain recombines TRBV27 with TRBJ2-1; D is possibly TRBD1 (6 bases). Germline loops: CDR1 MNHEY, CDR2 SMNVEV (reference sequence). The CDR3 covers 17 residues. The V gene lost 3 bases and the J gene lost 5 bases, with 20 bases spanning the gap. In DNA, the CDR3 is TGTGCCAGCAGTTTCTTAGGACAGACAGCCGATCACAATGAGCAGTTCTTC. It encodes CASSFLGQTADHNEQFF.

The chain carries TRBV11-2 and TRBJ2-4; perhaps TRBD2 as D (6 bases). Germline V gene sequence: CDR1 SGHAT, CDR2 FQNNGV. V lost 4 bases and J 1 base, leaving 17 bases between the germline ends. The CDR3 sequence is 17 residues long. CDR3 in amino acids: CASSSRPGLVAKNIQYF. The CDR3 DNA is TGTGCCAGCAGCTCACGCCCGGGACTGGTCGCCAAAAACATTCAGTACTTC.

This chain joins TRBV10-2 and TRBJ2-7; D call uncertain. CDR3 size: 16 residues. V was pared by 2 bases and J by 2 bases, with 16 bases between. Germline V gene sequence: CDR1 WSHSY, CDR2 SAAADI. In DNA form, the CDR3 reads TGCGCCAGCAGTGAGGTCTATCGGCAGGTGACCTACGAGCAGTACTTC. This translates into CASSEVYRQVTYEQYF.

As regards this clone: This same CDR3 is encoded by further DNA sequences in the sample. The chain employs TRBV7-9 and TRBJ2-7; D remains ambiguous. Trimming left V 3 bases short and J 2 bases short, with 5 bases between. The CDR3 is 12 residues long. Germline CDR1 and CDR2: SEHNR and FQNEAQ (reference sequence). The CDR3: CASSLSPYEQYF. The CDR3 DNA reads TGTGCCAGCAGCTTGAGTCCCTACGAGCAGTACTTC.

On this clone: The sample carries other DNA sequences with the same CDR3. The chain has TRBV3-1 (or the pseudogene TRBV3-2) and TRBJ2-1; no clear D. The V end lost 0 bases, the J end lost 0 bases, and 6 bases lay between the germline ends. The CDR3 is 15 amino acids. Germline lookup yields CDR1 LGHDT and CDR2 YNNKEL (reference sequence). The CDR3 nucleotides are TGTGCCAGCAGCCAAGACTTGAGCTCCTACAATGAGCAGTTCTTC. As protein: CASSQDLSSYNEQFF.

The CDR3 nucleotides read TGTGCCAGCAGTTACTCTGGGGCCATTGAAGCTTTCTTT. As protein: CASSYSGAIEAFF. V is TRBV6-6 and J is TRBJ1-1; TRBD1 might be the D (5 bases). This CDR3 spans 13 amino acids. V lost 0 bases and J 7 bases, leaving 9 bases between the germline ends. Germline CDR1 MNHNY, CDR2 SVGAGI (reference sequence).

Only one count was recorded for this clone. This chain joins TRBV10-3 and TRBJ2-1, with 11 nucleotides matching TRBD2. Germline CDR1 reads ENHRY; CDR2 reads SYGVKD. Trimming cost V 6 bases and J 0 bases; bases outside gene matches: 7. The CDR3 is 17 amino acids. CDR3 sequence: CAISTSSGGSSYNEQFF. In nucleotides, the CDR3 is TGTGCCATCAGCACTTCTAGCGGGGGGAGCTCCTACAATGAGCAGTTCTTC.

The gene calls are TRBV7-9 and TRBJ1-5; 7 nucleotides align to TRBD1. The CDR3 is made up of 15 amino acids. V was clipped by 4 bases and J by 4 bases; unmatched bases: 7. Germline V lookup: CDR1 SEHNR, CDR2 FQNEAQ (reference sequence). Here the CDR3 DNA reads TGTGCCAGCAGCTATTCAGGGGGGACGAATCAGCCCCAGCATTTT. Residues: CASSYSGGTNQPQHF.

This chain joins TRBV10-3 and TRBJ1-1; the D is unclear. The CDR3 has 12 residues. The ends were cut back, 6 bases at V and 8 bases at J, with 13 bases in the middle. CDR1 and CDR2 (germline): ENHRY, SYGVKD. CDR3 DNA sequence: TGTGCCATCAGCCGCCATCAGATAGAAGCTTTCTTT. This encodes CAISRHQIEAFF.

This clone was counted once. The chain combines TRBV9 with TRBJ2-3; TRBD2 agrees at 8 bases. The CDR3 spans 18 residues. V lost 0 bases to trimming and J lost 2 bases; unmatched junction nucleotides: 11. CDR1 is SGDLS and CDR2 is YYNGEE in the germline V gene. The CDR3 protein is CASSVEGYAGGHTDTQYF. CDR3 coding DNA: TGTGCCAGCAGCGTAGAAGGGTACGCGGGGGGACACACAGATACGCAGTATTTT. Supplemented by reference TRBV9 and TRBJ2-3, the full variable domain reads DSGVTQTPKHLITATGQRVTLRCSPRSGDLSVYWYQQSLDQGLQFLIQYYNGEERAKGNILERFSAQQFPDLHSELNLSSLELGDSALYFCASSVEGYAGGHTDTQYFGPGTRLTVL.

V usage is TRBV5-1 and J usage is TRBJ2-7, with 8 bases lining up with TRBD1. CDR1 and CDR2 from the germline V gene are SGHRS and YFSETQ. The CDR3 covers 14 residues. The trim removed 3 bases at V and 7 bases at J, leaving 9 bases unmatched. CDR3 in amino acids: CASSSGQGVSEQYF. CDR3 nucleotides: TGCGCCAGCAGCTCAGGACAGGGAGTAAGTGAGCAGTACTTC.

This rearrangement joins TRBV11-3 to TRBJ2-2, with D possibly being TRBD1 (5 bases). V was pared by 1 base and J by 7 bases, with 10 bases between. CDR1 is SGHNT, CDR2 YENEEA, per germline. This CDR3 spans 14 amino acids. The CDR3 DNA sequence: TGTGCCAGCAGCTTAGGTCAGGGCAGCGGGGAGCTGTTTTTT. As protein: CASSLGQGSGELFF.

CDR3 coding DNA: TGTGCCAGCAGGCCCTCAGCGGGGGAAAACCAAGAGACCCAGTACTTC. It yields the protein CASRPSAGENQETQYF. The rearrangement joins TRBV3-1 (or the pseudogene TRBV3-2) to TRBJ2-5, with TRBD2 identical over 8 bases. This CDR3 contains 16 residues. V shed 6 bases and J 0 bases; nucleotides not matched to a gene: 9. From germline, CDR1 is LGHDT and CDR2 YNNKEL (reference sequence).

V gene TRBV6-1 combines with J gene TRBJ2-7, with 9 bases fitting TRBD2. The CDR3 totals 16 residues. Germline assignment: CDR1 MNHNS and CDR2 SASEGT. Losses at the gene ends were 3 bases for V and 1 base for J; bases not matched to a gene: 7. The CDR3 coding sequence is TGTGCCAGCAGTGACCTACTAGCGGGTCCTTCCTACGAGCAGTACTTC. Its translation is CASSDLLAGPSYEQYF.

V and J are TRBV9 and TRBJ1-6; 8 positions match TRBD1. Germline V gene lookup returns CDR1 SGDLS and CDR2 YYNGEE. The junction had 3 bases not matched to a gene; V was cut back by 0 bases and J by 7 bases. The CDR3 spans 15 residues. In nucleotides, the CDR3 is TGTGCCAGCAGCGTAGGTTGGGACAGGAATTCACCCCTCCACTTT. Its translation: CASSVGWDRNSPLHF.

This chain links TRBV5-4 with TRBJ2-1, with 8 bases lining up with TRBD1. The germline gives CDR1 SGHNT, CDR2 YYREEE (reference sequence). This CDR3 spans 15 amino acids. Trimming removed 3 bases from V and 6 bases from J; junction bases left unmatched: 8. The CDR3 loop reads CASSSRTGSLNEQFF. Written as DNA, the CDR3 is TGTGCCAGCAGCTCGCGGACAGGGTCCCTCAATGAGCAGTTCTTC.

The chain joins TRBV7-8 to TRBJ2-2; 7 bases are a match to TRBD1. Unmatched junction bases numbered 9, after V lost 10 bases and J lost 1 base. Germline V gives CDR1 SGHVS, CDR2 FQNEAQ. There are 15 residues in the CDR3. CDR3 DNA sequence: TGTGCCATTCCAACCGGGACAGAGAACACCGGGGAGCTGTTTTTT. Translating gives CAIPTGTENTGELFF.